The rows below give T cell receptor beta chains drawn from one sample of a study of shared clonotypes between healthy human individuals. The table came from immunoSEQ multiplex PCR; TCRdb's copy has only in-frame clones and leaves some out. The sample shows nearly 500,000 clones, approximately 80% of them seen only once. Sequencing input: PBMCs. The receptors shown here come from a woman in her 40s in good health. Some clones in this sample may be carry-over from other donors' samples. Both conserved end residues are part of each CDR3. The D gene is left open where the match is weak. Clone sizes are given selectively: once, few, many, or a class where the clone is expanded.

v_gene,abundance,d_gene,len,j_gene,CDR3nt,CDR3aa
TRBV18,-,-,18,TRBJ1-2,TGTGCCAGCTCACCATGGCCCCCCAGCGGGGGGGGAGACTATGGCTACACCTTC,CASSPWPPSGGGDYGYTF
TRBV2,-,-,15,TRBJ2-1,TGTGCCAGCAGTGTAGTACCGACGGGGAGCAATGAGCAGTTCTTC,CASSVVPTGSNEQFF
TRBV10-1,-,TRBD2,15,TRBJ2-2,TGCGCCAGCAGGACTAGCGGGAGGAGGACCGGGGAGCTGTTTTTT,CASRTSGRRTGELFF
TRBV18,-,TRBD1,16,TRBJ1-4,TGTGCCAGCTCACCAAGTTTAGGACAGGGAAGCGAAAAACTGTTTTTT,CASSPSLGQGSEKLFF
TRBV5-1,-,-,14,TRBJ2-5,TGCGCCAGCAGCTTGGGTGGAGGGGAGGAGACCCAGTACTTC,CASSLGGGEETQYF
TRBV7-2,-,-,13,TRBJ2-7,TGTGCCAGCAGCTTAGGTCAGCTTTACGAGCAGTACTTC,CASSLGQLYEQYF
TRBV29-1,-,-,12,TRBJ2-1,TGCAGCGTTGACCGGCAATACAATGAGCAGTTCTTC,CSVDRQYNEQFF
TRBV5-6,-,-,12,TRBJ2-7,TGTGCCAGCAGCTTGGGGGGCCTAGGGACCAACTTC,CASSLGGLGTNF
TRBV4-2,-,-,16,TRBJ2-2,TGTGCCAGCAGCCAAGATTTGCCGAGCTCGGCCGGGGAGCTGTTTTTT,CASSQDLPSSAGELFF
TRBV27,few,-,14,TRBJ2-7,TGTGCCAGCAGTTCCGACAGGACCTCCTACGAGCAGTACTTC,CASSSDRTSYEQYF
TRBV18,-,TRBD1,16,TRBJ1-2,TGTGCCAGCTCACCGGGACAGGACCGCGCTAACTATGGCTACACCTTC,CASSPGQDRANYGYTF
TRBV11-2,-,TRBD2,17,TRBJ2-7,TGTGCCAGCAGCCGGATAGCTTCCGGGGGGAGCTCCTACGAGCAGTACTTC,CASSRIASGGSSYEQYF
TRBV30,-,-,13,TRBJ1-1,TGTGCCTGGAGTAAAACAGCGAACACTGAAGCTTTCTTT,CAWSKTANTEAFF
TRBV11-1,-,TRBD2,15,TRBJ2-1,TGTGCCAGCAGCTCCGGTAGCGGGAGCAACAATGAGCAGTTCTTC,CASSSGSGSNNEQFF
TRBV18,once,TRBD2,18,TRBJ2-1,TGTGCCAGCTCACCCTTTACTCCAACTAGCGGGAGTCCCAATGAGCAGTTCTTC,CASSPFTPTSGSPNEQFF
TRBV10-3,few,TRBD1,14,TRBJ2-5,TGTGCCATCAGGGGGACAGAACCGCAAGAGACCCAGTACTTC,CAIRGTEPQETQYF
TRBV9,-,TRBD1,13,TRBJ1-2,TGTGCCAGCAGCGTAAACGACAGGGACGGCTACACCTTC,CASSVNDRDGYTF
TRBV4-2,-,TRBD2,15,TRBJ2-5,TGTGCCAGCAGCCTCGGACTAGCGGAAGAAGAGACCCAGTACTTC,CASSLGLAEEETQYF
TRBV15,-,-,13,TRBJ1-1,TGTGCCACCAGCAGAGATCTGACCGGTGAAGCTTTCTTT,CATSRDLTGEAFF
TRBV10-3,-,-,16,TRBJ1-5,TGTGCCACCCGAACTGATATTACAGGACATAATCAGCCCCAGCATTTT,CATRTDITGHNQPQHF
TRBV29-1,-,-,14,TRBJ1-1,TGCAGAGTTGTCCTAACTCGGGGTGGGATTGAAGCTTTCTTT,CRVVLTRGGIEAFF
TRBV4-2,many,TRBD2,19,TRBJ2-3,TGTGCCAGCAGCCCCTCCGGGACTAGCGGGAAAGAAGGCACAGATACGCAGTATTTT,CASSPSGTSGKEGTDTQYF
TRBV7-2,-,TRBD2,16,TRBJ2-5,TGTGCCAGCAGCCAACGATCAGGACTAGCGCAAGAGACCCAGTACTTC,CASSQRSGLAQETQYF
TRBV5-5,-,TRBD1,16,TRBJ2-1,TGTGCCAGCAGTAGCTTGGACAGGTTTTCCTACAATGAGCAGTTCTTC,CASSSLDRFSYNEQFF
TRBV7-9,once,-,16,TRBJ1-5,TGTGCCAGCAGCCCAGACGGGGGGGGTAATCTTCAGCCCCAGCATTTT,CASSPDGGGNLQPQHF
TRBV19,few,-,14,TRBJ1-1,TGTGCCAGTAGCCGAAGACCCTTAGGGACTGAAGCTTTCTTT,CASSRRPLGTEAFF
TRBV6-5,-,-,14,TRBJ1-5,TGTGCCAGCAGTACCCAGGGAAGCAATCAGCCCCAGCATTTT,CASSTQGSNQPQHF
TRBV5-5,-,-,13,TRBJ1-1,TGTGCCAGCAGCTTACAGAAGAACACTGAAGCTTTCTTT,CASSLQKNTEAFF
TRBV5-1,-,TRBD1,15,TRBJ1-6,TGCGCCAGCAGCTCAATGACAGGGAGTAATTCACCCCTCCACTTT,CASSSMTGSNSPLHF
TRBV6-6,-,-,14,TRBJ1-2,TGTGCCAGCAGTTCCCCAGGGCAGTGGTATGGCTACACCTTC,CASSSPGQWYGYTF
TRBV30,-,-,14,TRBJ2-3,TGTGCCAGTAACAGGAAGTCTAGCACAGATACGCAGTATTTT,CASNRKSSTDTQYF
TRBV15,-,-,11,TRBJ2-2,TGTGCCACCAGCGCTGGCGGGGAGCTGTTTTTT,CATSAGGELFF
TRBV5-1,-,-,15,TRBJ2-2,TGCGCCAGCACCCTGGCCGGGGGCAATACCGGGGAGCTGTTTTTT,CASTLAGGNTGELFF
TRBV6-6,-,-,14,TRBJ1-3,TGTGCCAGCGGAATGACAGCCTCTGGAAACACCATATATTTT,CASGMTASGNTIYF
TRBV7-9,-,-,16,TRBJ2-6,TGTGCCAGCAGCTTAGCGGTCAGGTATACGGCCAACGTCCTGACTTTC,CASSLAVRYTANVLTF
TRBV5-4,-,-,14,TRBJ1-5,TGTGCCAGCAGCTCTGATCGTAGCAATCAGCCCCAGCATTTT,CASSSDRSNQPQHF
TRBV11-2,once,-,16,TRBJ2-7,TGTGCCAGCAGCTTACTCGCGGGGACCCTCTCCTACGAGCAGTACTTC,CASSLLAGTLSYEQYF
TRBV19,many,TRBD1,15,TRBJ1-1,TGTGCCAGTAGTGGTCGACAGGGGGCGAGTACTGAAGCTTTCTTT,CASSGRQGASTEAFF
TRBV14,-,-,16,TRBJ2-7,TGTGCCAGCAGCCAGAAAACAGGTCTGTTTCTCTACGAGCAGTACTTC,CASSQKTGLFLYEQYF
TRBV5-4,-,TRBD1,14,TRBJ2-7,TGTGCCAGCAGCCAAGGGACAGGGGGCTACGAGCAGTACTTC,CASSQGTGGYEQYF
TRBV5-1,-,-,12,TRBJ2-7,TGCGCCAGCAGCTTGGTCCAGGGCGAGCAGTACTTC,CASSLVQGEQYF
TRBV18,once,TRBD2,13,TRBJ2-7,TGTGCCAGCTCCCCACAAGCGGGGTACGAGCAGTACTTC,CASSPQAGYEQYF
TRBV18,-,-,13,TRBJ1-1,TGTGCCAGCTCACCAGGCAGGAACACTGAAGCTTTCTTT,CASSPGRNTEAFF
TRBV2,few,-,11,TRBJ1-1,TGTGCCAGCAGCTTGCGTTTTGAAGCTTTCTTT,CASSLRFEAFF
TRBV11-2,-,-,13,TRBJ1-1,TGTGCCAGCAGCTTTGTGCGAAACACTGAAGCTTTCTTT,CASSFVRNTEAFF
TRBV6-1,-,-,14,TRBJ2-2,TGTGCCAGCAGGTCAGCTAGGAACACCGGGGAGCTGTTTTTT,CASRSARNTGELFF
TRBV7-9,-,TRBD2,18,TRBJ2-1,TGTGCCAGCACCAAGGGTCCCGTAGCGGGAGGAAACTACAATGAGCAGTTCTTC,CASTKGPVAGGNYNEQFF
TRBV2,-,-,17,TRBJ1-5,TGTGCCAGCACCCTTTTGTGGGGGGGCCAGGGCAATCAGCCCCAGCATTTT,CASTLLWGGQGNQPQHF
TRBV5-6,-,-,14,TRBJ1-4,TGTGCCAGCAGCTGGCGGTTCAGGGATGAAAAACTGTTTTTT,CASSWRFRDEKLFF
TRBV27,-,TRBD2,15,TRBJ2-2,TGTGCCAGCAGGACCGGGACTACGAACACCGGGGAGCTGTTTTTT,CASRTGTTNTGELFF
TRBV7-8,-,-,15,TRBJ1-4,TGTGCCAGCAGCTTAGTTGGGGGGGAACGTGAAAAACTGTTTTTT,CASSLVGGEREKLFF
TRBV19,-,-,16,TRBJ2-1,TGTGCCAGTAGTACCCGGACAGTCGGCGCCTACAATGAGCAGTTCTTC,CASSTRTVGAYNEQFF
TRBV9,-,TRBD1,17,TRBJ2-1,TGTGCCAGCAGCGTAGAGGGACAGGGGGAAGCCTACAATGAGCAGTTCTTC,CASSVEGQGEAYNEQFF
TRBV4-2,-,TRBD2,16,TRBJ2-2,TGTGCCAGCAGCCAAGAGGTTAGCGGGAGTTCCGGGGAGCTGTTTTTT,CASSQEVSGSSGELFF